The entry that follows covers one T cell receptor (beta chain) sequence. This clone was picked up a small number of times. The clone's antigen remains unknown. Qualities for individual bases were not recorded, and no much larger clone is one base off. The sample originates from a study of cytomegalovirus exposure and HLA in healthy donors (dated by TCRdb to about 2017). With respect to the entire study: An earlier analysis of several hundred of the donors reported about 280 Gb of sequence data and 95 million to 140 million unique TCR beta sequences obtained from some 200 million T cells. The study profiled the T cell repertoires of 500 to 800 subjects by immunosequencing and related them to cytomegalovirus serostatus. To predict cytomegalovirus infection status, the study combined high-throughput TCR immunosequencing, statistical association of individual TCRs with disease status, and machine learning. HLA typing covered class I and class II loci at four-digit resolution. The aim of the study was to test whether cataloging public T cell receptors could identify signatures of past pathogen exposure. Across approximately 400 genotyped donors of the cohort, an average of approximately 200,000 unique TCR beta nucleotide sequences per donor were sequenced, and 15% to 20% of those sequences were non-productive. Every repertoire in the discovery cohort had been generated on one and the same sequencing platform. Among the approximately 420 genotyped donors, approximately 76% belonged to the genetic ancestry cluster associated with self-reported Caucasian donors. A later analysis re-analyzed previously published TCR beta repertoires from about 730 donors and added high-resolution HLA genotyping to study TCR occurrence patterns. Donor age, sex, ethnicity and CMV serostatus were compiled together with the repertoire data. Roughly 300 gigabases of sequencing data and 70 million to 95 million unique TCR sequences made up an early release that covered approximately 700 HLA-typed donors. Rather than using new phenotypic data, the later analysis identified candidate immune exposures from TCR beta sequences and from how often those sequences occurred across donors. A later genetic analysis used genome-wide SNP genotypes for about three fifths of the 666 donors, treating that subset as a discovery cohort. Because of strong linkage in the cohort, five DR-DQ haplotypes were treated as single units for association and clustering. Along with the roughly 700-subject first cohort, a separate validation cohort of over a hundred different subjects was used. In an earlier analysis of 550 to 700 of the donors, high-throughput TCR beta sequencing was used to judge whether each TCR beta V gene segment behaved as functional or pseudogenic. Typing coverage differed by locus: A, B, C, DRB1 and DQB1 were typed in about 620-630 donors, DQA1 in about 510, DPA1 in around 610, and DPB1 in just under 490.

V and J are trimmed by 5 bases and 2 bases, and the gene matches miss 10 bases of the junction. Taken from cysteine to phenylalanine, the CDR3 has 16 residues. Of the read, only the CDR3 DNA is kept; its 48 bases are in frame from base 1. Taken from the germline V gene, the CDR1 and CDR2 loops are SNHLY and FYNNEI. The cohort was made up of under 800 healthy bone marrow donors. At the time of sampling, every cohort member was nominally healthy, though immune exposures that went unrecorded were likely present. The donor tested CMV seronegative and was one of the 352 seronegative cohort members. Each donor provided a peripheral blood sample, and peripheral blood mononuclear cells were used for TCR beta sequencing. The Qiagen DNeasy Blood Extraction Kit was used to extract genomic DNA from the blood cell samples. The study at large found these results: For the cohort, immune exposure information was limited to CMV serostatus. An earlier analysis of approximately 570 of the donors showed that most TCR beta V segments appeared in productive rearrangements either about 87% or about 30% of the time, which broadly matched IMGT annotations. According to a later genetic analysis, donors in an Asian-associated ancestry cluster had fewer N-insertions in productive TCRs than the approximately 690-donor mean. The presence/absence analyses assumed that sequencing depth was roughly uniform across donors, and that assumption may not be true. An association between a missense DCLRE1C variant and V-gene and J-gene trimming of TCR beta chains was found in a later genetic analysis and replicated in an independent cohort. In a later analysis, about 16,000 TCR beta sequences were associated with specific HLA alleles at a false discovery rate of 0.05. A cluster of highly shared sequence variants was judged likely to be a technical artifact of the sequencing pipeline. Most TCR sequences were observed very rarely across donors, whereas some public TCRs were present in many individuals. Strong co-occurrence of HLA alleles, especially DR and DQ, made assigning TCR associations to individual alleles difficult. It was suggested by the authors that the approach could potentially be generalized to other disease states and immunological phenotypes. Correlated functional status among segregating V segments might reflect linkage disequilibrium, but an unknown experimental factor could not be ruled out. Most CMV-associated TCR beta chains appeared to be HLA-restricted in a later analysis, and the HLA associations seemed to be driven largely by CMV exposure. In a later analysis, the rate of TCR association differed among HLA loci, with DRB1 alleles having the most associated TCRs and HLA-C alleles having the fewest. Only TCR beta chains were sequenced in this cohort, and the absence of alpha or paired-chain data limited detectable features. A few of the identified cytomegalovirus-associated TCR beta chains were confirmed in vitro to be specific for cytomegalovirus antigens. HLA typing was unavailable for some donors at each locus, so association tests used only the typed subset. Because counts were too low, around 17 rarely observed V segments, including chromosome 9 orphons, were left out of the earlier analysis of a few hundred of the donors. Compared with equally common non-associated chains, HLA-associated TCR beta chains in a later analysis were more clonally expanded and had lower generation probabilities. Several of the top co-occurrence clusters appeared to be linked to parvovirus B19, influenza, CMV and Epstein-Barr virus, according to a later analysis. The classifier was reported to diagnose cytomegalovirus status with high specificity and sensitivity in both the original cohort and the validation cohort. The 87-base-pair reads could not distinguish some IMGT-functional V segments, including TRBV6-2 and TRBV6-3, so those segments were excluded. In the study, about 150 TCR beta chains were listed as associated with cytomegalovirus. A further reported finding was that TCR beta sequences accurately predicted the HLA-A and HLA-B alleles for most subjects in the first cohort.

Libraries came from the immunoSEQ multiplex PCR assay. For the multiplex PCR, a mixture combining 60 forward primers for TCR Vbeta segments and 13 reverse primers for TCR Jbeta segments was used. A multiplex PCR assay on genomic DNA amplified the CDR3 region of rearranged TCR beta genes. Amplified TCR beta libraries were sequenced as 87-base-pair reads on the Illumina HiSeq System. The authors processed their data as follows. Across the 500 to 750 repertoires, a later analysis counted approximately 75 million unique TCR beta chains, approximately 12 million of which were shared by at least two donors. To remove PCR and sequencing errors, raw reads were error-corrected and collapsed into unique sequences using a nearest-neighbor algorithm that merged closely related sequences. Alignment of CDR3 sequences to IMGT reference sequences was used to assign V, D and J gene segments. For a sequence to be retained, a match of at least six nucleotides was required to both a V gene segment and a J gene segment. Rearrangements were classified as productive when the CDR3 lacked stop codons and remained in frame with V and J, and all other rearrangements were classified as non-productive. CDR3 was defined by IMGT convention, running from the second conserved V-encoded cysteine to the conserved J-encoded phenylalanine. In an earlier analysis of just under 600 of the donors, sequences lacking an unambiguous match to a single V gene segment were excluded. An earlier analysis of 450 to 650 of the donors called V segments functional above 56.7% productive rearrangements and segregating when the between-donor standard deviation exceeded 5%. A statistical classification framework was built to diagnose cytomegalovirus status from the catalog of TCR beta chain sequences. A later analysis assigned V and J genes by comparing TCR nucleotide sequences with IMGT/GENE-DB human TR gene sequences. A later analysis assigned CDR3 sequences and most-parsimonious VDJ recombination scenarios with the TCRdist pipeline. A later analysis defined each TCR beta chain by its CDR3 amino acid sequence plus V-gene family, and excluded reads lacking a unique V-gene family. To address suspected cross-contamination and a sequencing artifact, a later analysis removed under 600 highly shared, low-generation-probability nucleotide sequences. For each public chain, a later analysis derived a clonal expansion index from normalized ranks of inferred template counts within each repertoire. Generation probabilities in a later analysis came from a VDJ recombination model fitted to out-of-frame rearrangements, and those results were checked against IGoR. A later analysis scored TCR-TCR, TCR-HLA and TCR-CMV co-occurrence with hypergeometric tests, applying a repertoire-size bias correction to TCR pairs. False discovery rates were estimated in a later analysis by permuting HLA or CMV assignments 20 times. In a later analysis, co-occurring TCRs were grouped with DBSCAN, and TCRdist sequence similarity was added when clustering was performed within HLA-allele-positive subsets. Repertoires with fewer than 30,000 or more than 120,000 public chains were left out of co-occurrence clustering, as were about 5 repertoires with anomalous nucleotide sharing. TCRdb's version of the immuneACCESS table is confined to in-frame rearrangements and falls short of the full clone set. An unresolved V gene accounts for under half of the shortfall where checked; the remainder is of unknown origin. V and J calls and clone size are copied from that table; D and trimming were computed from the DNA. Across this sample there are about 57,000 clones, with approximately 83% seen only once. The biggest ten clones account for 4.3% of the sample.

What was sequenced was PBMCs. The receptor was derived from a man aged 30-40 years in good health and CMV-seronegative. This chain joins TRBV2 to TRBJ2-3; the central 7 bases match TRBD1. The CDR3 reads CASSYLRQGTTDTQYF. In nucleotide form, the sequence is TGTGCCAGCAGTTACCTTCGACAGGGAACCACAGATACGCAGTATTTT. This CDR3, with the reference TRBV2 and TRBJ2-3 proteins standing in past its ends, gives the full variable domain EPEVTQTPSHQVTQMGQEVILRCVPISNHLYFYWYRQILGQKVEFLVSFYNNEISEKSEIFDDQFSVERPDGSNFTLKIRSTKLEDSAMYFCASSYLRQGTTDTQYFGPGTRLTVL.